A single sample gave rise to the 11 T cell receptor beta chains below, sequenced in a study of blood T cell repertoires in COVID-19. The method was immunoSEQ multiplex PCR; TCRdb's version includes in-frame clones alone and lacks a portion of them. This sample has some 170,000 clones, with about 85% found just once. Sequencing was performed on peripheral blood. These receptors all stem from a middle-aged man with acute or convalescent COVID-19.

The chain uses TRBV12-3 or TRBV12-4 and TRBJ2-5; no clear D gene. CDR3 length equals 12 residues. V gave up 6 bases and J gave up 0 bases, with 5 bases separating them. CDR3 amino acids: CASSLYQETQYF. DNA of the CDR3: TGTGCCAGCAGCCTGTACCAAGAGACCCAGTACTTC.

CDR3 nucleotides: TGCAGTGCTAGTGATGGAGGGCGATTCGGCACAGATACGCAGTATTTT. Translating it yields CSASDGGRFGTDTQYF. This chain joins TRBV20-1 and TRBJ2-3; TRBD2 might be the D (6 bases). Germline CDR1 DFQATT, CDR2 SNEGSKA (reference sequence). The V end was cut by 3 bases, the J end by 1 base, with 17 bases between. This CDR3 spans 16 amino acids.

The chain is built from TRBV30 and TRBJ1-1; D remains ambiguous. Germline CDR1 GTSNPN, CDR2 SVGIG (reference sequence). The ends were cut back, 1 base at V and 0 bases at J, with 9 bases in the middle. CDR3 length equals 14 residues. In DNA, the CDR3 is TGTGCCTGGAGTGGGAACAGCATGAACACTGAAGCTTTCTTT. As protein: CAWSGNSMNTEAFF. Based on the CDR3 plus reference TRBV30 and TRBJ1-1, the full variable domain is SQTIHQWPATLVQPVGSPLSLECTVEGTSNPNLYWYRQAAGRGLQLLFYSVGIGQISSEVPQNLSASRPQDRQFILSSKKLLLSDSGFYLCAWSGNSMNTEAFFGQGTRLTVV.

J is TRBJ1-4 and V is TRBV14, with unresolved D. The germline gives CDR1 SGHDN, CDR2 FVKESK. V lost 4 bases to trimming and J lost 4 bases, with 16 bases between them. The CDR3 consists of 16 residues. Here the CDR3 reads CASSRIVESHNEKLFF. DNA of the CDR3: TGTGCCAGCAGCCGTATCGTGGAGAGCCATAATGAAAAACTGTTTTTT.

This chain links TRBV5-1 with TRBJ2-7; D perhaps matches TRBD1 (5 bases). Germline V lookup: CDR1 SGHRS, CDR2 YFSETQ. V lost 4 bases, J lost 2 bases, and 13 bases lay in between. The CDR3 is made up of 14 amino acids. Here the CDR3 reads CASSLDSPPYEQYF. The CDR3 bases are TGCGCCAGCAGCCTTGACAGCCCACCCTACGAGCAGTACTTC.

The chain combines TRBV5-4 with TRBJ1-4, with D possibly matching TRBD1 (5 bases). The ends were cut back, 6 bases at V and 8 bases at J, with 17 bases in the middle. This CDR3 has 14 residues. The germline gives CDR1 SGHNT, CDR2 YYREEE (reference sequence). The CDR3 DNA is TGTGCCAGCATGGAAAGGACGGGGGAGGAAAAACTGTTTTTT. As protein: CASMERTGEEKLFF.

The V call is TRBV14, the J call TRBJ2-7; no clear D gene. V lost 3 bases to trimming and J lost 5 bases, with 8 bases between them. Germline V CDR1 and CDR2: SGHDN, FVKESK. This CDR3 is built from 12 residues. The CDR3 DNA reads TGTGCCAGCAGCCACTTTTTCGACGAGCAGTACTTC. Residues: CASSHFFDEQYF.

This clone has just one count. The chain has TRBV10-3 and TRBJ1-1, with 11 bases identical to TRBD1. The germline gives CDR1 ENHRY, CDR2 SYGVKD. This CDR3 spans 15 amino acids. Losses at the gene ends were 4 bases for V and 7 bases for J; bases not matched to a gene: 8. As DNA, the CDR3 is TGTGCCATCAGTGGGCAGGACAGGGGGCAAGATGAAGCTTTCTTT. Translating it yields CAISGQDRGQDEAFF.

This chain links TRBV10-3 with TRBJ1-3, with D tentatively TRBD1 (5 bases). CDR1 ENHRY and CDR2 SYGVKD come from the germline V gene. V was trimmed by 5 bases and J by 0 bases, leaving 14 bases between them. This CDR3 is built from 16 residues. The chain's CDR3 is CAISPAGTFSGNTIYF. As DNA, the CDR3 is TGTGCCATCAGTCCGGCGGGGACCTTCTCTGGAAACACCATATATTTT.

The gene calls are TRBV19 and TRBJ2-4, with D possibly being TRBD1 (5 bases). This CDR3 spans 17 amino acids. CDR1 and CDR2 from the germline V gene are LNHDA and SQIVND (reference sequence). The ends were cut back, 7 bases at V and 0 bases at J, with 19 bases in the middle. CDR3 region: CASNTGASHLAKNIQYF. The CDR3 DNA is TGTGCCAGTAATACAGGAGCTTCACACTTAGCCAAAAACATTCAGTACTTC.

The chain joins TRBV4-3 to TRBJ1-6; 9 bases fit TRBD1. This CDR3 region has 15 residues. With V trimmed by 4 bases and J by 7 bases, 5 bases remained unmatched. Germline values: CDR1 LGHNA, CDR2 YSLEER. CDR3 sequence reads: CASSRRDRDNSPLHF. The CDR3, as DNA: TGCGCCAGCAGCCGCCGGGACAGGGACAATTCACCCCTCCACTTT.